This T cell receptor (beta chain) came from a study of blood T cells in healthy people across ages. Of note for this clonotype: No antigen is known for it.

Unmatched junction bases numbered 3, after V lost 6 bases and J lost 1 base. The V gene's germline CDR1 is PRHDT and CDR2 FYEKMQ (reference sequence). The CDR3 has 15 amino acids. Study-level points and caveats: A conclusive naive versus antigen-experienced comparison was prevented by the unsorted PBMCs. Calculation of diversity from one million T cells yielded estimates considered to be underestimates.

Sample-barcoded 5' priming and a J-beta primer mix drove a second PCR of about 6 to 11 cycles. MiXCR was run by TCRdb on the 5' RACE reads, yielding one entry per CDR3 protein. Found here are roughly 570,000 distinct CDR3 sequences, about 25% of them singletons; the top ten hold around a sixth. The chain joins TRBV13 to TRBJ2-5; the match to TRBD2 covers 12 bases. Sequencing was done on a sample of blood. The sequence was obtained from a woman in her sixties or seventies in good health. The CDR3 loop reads CASRATSGGQETQYF. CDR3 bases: TGTGCCAGCAGGGCGACTAGCGGGGGCCAAGAGACCCAGTACTTC.